The 23 T cell receptor beta chains below were found in one sample sequenced in a study of blood T cell repertoires in COVID-19. Clones were read by immunoSEQ multiplex PCR, and TCRdb kept only the in-frame ones, dropping some. This table has 55,000 to 75,000 clones, about three quarters appearing once. The specimen sequenced was peripheral blood. The receptors stem from a human donor in a cohort sampled during active COVID-19.

The chain recombines TRBV7-2 with TRBJ2-5; 9 bases match TRBD2. The junction had 4 bases not matched to a gene; V was cut back by 1 base and J by 1 base. Germline CDR1 reads SGHTA; CDR2 reads FQGNSA. The CDR3 has 16 residues. CDR3 in amino acids: CASSLGAGGIQETQYF. The DNA of the CDR3 is TGTGCCAGCAGCTTAGGAGCGGGGGGTATCCAAGAGACCCAGTACTTC. The full variable domain, in which reference TRBV7-2 and TRBJ2-5 provide the parts outside the CDR3, is GAGVSQSPSNKVTEKGKDVELRCDPISGHTALYWYRQSLGQGLEFLIYFQGNSAPDKSGLPSDRFSAERTGGSVSTLTIQRTQQEDSAVYLCASSLGAGGIQETQYFGPGTRLLVL.

The V gene is TRBV5-6, the J gene TRBJ2-7; 8 bases line up with TRBD1. Looked up from germline, CDR1 is SGHDT and CDR2 is YYEEEE. There are 15 residues in the CDR3. Germline trimming cut 5 bases from V and 1 base from J; bases unmatched to any gene: 8. CDR3 nucleotides: TGTGCCAGCAGTAGCTGGGGACAGGTTTCCTACGAGCAGTACTTC. Translating it yields CASSSWGQVSYEQYF.

The chain has TRBV6-5 and TRBJ1-5; D remains ambiguous. The CDR3 covers 12 residues. Germline loops: CDR1 MNHEY, CDR2 SVGAGI. V was cut by 8 bases and J by 3 bases, with 8 bases left in between. CDR3 in DNA: TGTGCCAGCGGAGATGCCAATCAGCCCCAGCATTTT. Residues: CASGDANQPQHF.

The CDR3 here is CASSQEPGGTEAFF. Here the CDR3 DNA reads TGTGCCAGCAGCCAAGAGCCGGGAGGCACTGAAGCTTTCTTT. The genes are TRBV3-1 (or the pseudogene TRBV3-2) and TRBJ1-1, with D unclear. The CDR3 contains 14 residues. Trimming shortened V by 0 bases and J by 4 bases, and 9 bases separated the two germline ends. Germline V CDR1 and CDR2: LGHDT, YNNKEL (reference sequence).

CDR3 nucleotide sequence: TGTGCCAGCAGCTGGGGGCCAGCGGGACAGGGTCAAGAGACCCAGTACTTC. Its translation is CASSWGPAGQGQETQYF. The V call is TRBV5-6, the J call TRBJ2-5, with 9 positions matching TRBD1. This CDR3 is 17 amino acids long. Trimming cost V 3 bases and J 2 bases; bases outside gene matches: 11. The V gene's germline CDR1 is SGHDT and CDR2 YYEEEE.

This clone occurred once. Here the CDR3 DNA reads TGTGCCACCAGTGGTCAGGGGGAGACTGAAAAACTGTTTTTT. Protein product: CATSGQGETEKLFF. This chain connects TRBV24-1 to TRBJ1-4; 7 positions match TRBD1. The CDR3 has 14 amino acids. Per germline, CDR1 KGHDR and CDR2 SFDVKD. After removal of 5 bases from V and 7 bases from J, the junction contained 6 bases not matched to a gene.

The CDR3 loop is CASSQRRVGDTQYF. CDR3 DNA sequence: TGTGCCAGCAGCCAACGGCGGGTTGGAGATACGCAGTATTTT. This chain links TRBV28 with TRBJ2-3; TRBD2 might be the D (5 bases). The CDR3 has 14 residues. Germline V gene sequence: CDR1 MDHEN, CDR2 SYDVKM. The V end was cut by 6 bases, the J end by 5 bases, with 15 bases between.

This clone was found many times. The J gene is TRBJ2-1, the V gene TRBV7-9; 7 nucleotides match TRBD2. V lost 5 bases to trimming and J lost 6 bases; unmatched junction nucleotides: 10. The CDR3 contains 15 residues. Germline V gene lookup returns CDR1 SEHNR and CDR2 FQNEAQ (reference sequence). This CDR3 reads CASSPTRLASNEQFF. CDR3 sequence (DNA): TGTGCCAGCAGCCCCACCCGACTAGCTTCCAATGAGCAGTTCTTC.

The chain couples TRBV9 to TRBJ1-3, with D possibly TRBD1 on 5 matching bases. Trimming cost V 4 bases and J 8 bases, with 19 bases left between them. This CDR3 region has 15 residues. CDR1 is SGDLS, CDR2 YYNGEE, per germline. CDR3 protein: CASSRPQGDIDTIYF. The CDR3 nucleotides read TGTGCCAGCAGCCGACCTCAAGGGGATATAGACACCATATATTTT.

This chain joins TRBV28 and TRBJ2-3, with D possibly being TRBD2 (6 bases). Trimming pared 4 bases from V and 2 bases from J, leaving 13 bases between. This CDR3 contains 15 residues. Germline CDR1 and CDR2: MDHEN and SYDVKM. The CDR3 DNA reads TGTGCCAGCAGTTCAGGCGGGGCCCTCACAGATACGCAGTATTTT. Translated: CASSSGGALTDTQYF. Looking up the rest from reference TRBV28 and TRBJ2-3 gives the full variable domain: DVKVTQSSRYLVKRTGEKVFLECVQDMDHENMFWYRQDPGLGLRLIYFSYDVKMKEKGDIPEGYSVSREKKERFSLILESASTNQTSMYLCASSSGGALTDTQYFGPGTRLTVL.

The chain carries TRBV19 and TRBJ2-3; 11 bases line up with TRBD2. The CDR3 totals 14 residues. The junction had 9 bases not matched to a gene; V was cut back by 6 bases and J by 10 bases. The V gene's germline CDR1 is LNHDA and CDR2 SQIVND (reference sequence). In nucleotides, the CDR3 is TGTGCCAGTAGCCCCGGGACTAGCGGTGCCTCGCAGTATTTT. It codes for CASSPGTSGASQYF.

This clone showed up just once. J is TRBJ2-5 and V is TRBV11-2; the match to TRBD2 covers 7 bases. This CDR3 has 16 residues. After removal of 5 bases from V and 4 bases from J, the junction contained 13 bases not matched to a gene. Looked up from germline, CDR1 is SGHAT and CDR2 is FQNNGV. CDR3 residues: CASSLNLAALGETQYF. CDR3 bases: TGTGCCAGCAGCCTCAACCTAGCGGCCCTGGGAGAGACCCAGTACTTC.

J is TRBJ2-2 and V is TRBV5-1; 7 bases agree with TRBD2. The CDR3 is 16 residues long. The germline gives CDR1 SGHRS, CDR2 YFSETQ. The J segment lost 0 bases and the V segment lost 0 bases, leaving 2 bases of the junction unmatched. In nucleotides, the CDR3 is TGCGCCAGCAGCTTGGGACTAGCAGCGAACACCGGGGAGCTGTTTTTT. It codes for CASSLGLAANTGELFF.

The genes are TRBV7-8 and TRBJ2-3, with D possibly matching TRBD1 (6 bases). The ends were cut back, 2 bases at V and 4 bases at J, with 16 bases in the middle. This CDR3 is 16 amino acids long. Germline values: CDR1 SGHVS, CDR2 FQNEAQ. The CDR3 protein is CASSLRRTGSPDTQYF. The CDR3 DNA follows: TGTGCCAGCAGCTTACGGCGTACAGGGAGCCCAGATACGCAGTATTTT.

V gene TRBV6-2 or TRBV6-3 combines with J gene TRBJ2-3; TRBD2 matches at 13 bases. CDR1 is MNHEY, CDR2 SVGEGT, per germline. With 6 bases clipped from V and 1 base from J, the junction kept 13 bases outside the gene matches. The CDR3 runs to 19 residues. CDR3 sequence reads: CASSPGLAGVRGGTDTQYF. The CDR3 nucleotides are TGTGCCAGCAGCCCCGGACTAGCGGGAGTTCGAGGGGGCACAGATACGCAGTATTTT.

This chain uses TRBV30 with TRBJ2-7, with 7 bases aligning to TRBD1. V shed 4 bases and J 4 bases; nucleotides not matched to a gene: 7. This CDR3 has 13 residues. Looked up from germline, CDR1 is GTSNPN and CDR2 is SVGIG (reference sequence). This chain's CDR3 is CAWKGRGSYEQYF. DNA of the CDR3: TGTGCCTGGAAGGGCAGGGGGTCTTACGAGCAGTACTTC.

J is TRBJ1-4 and V is TRBV5-6; no definite D call. CDR3 size: 14 residues. Trimming left V 0 bases short and J 2 bases short, with 5 bases between. CDR1 and CDR2 (germline): SGHDT, YYEEEE. The CDR3 nucleotides read TGTGCCAGCAGCTTGGGAGGGACTAATGAAAAACTGTTTTTT. Translation gives CASSLGGTNEKLFF.

This clone showed up many times. The rearrangement uses TRBV2 and TRBJ1-3; 7 bases fit TRBD1. V trimming: 5 bases; J trimming: 0 bases; junction bases outside the gene matches: 7. Looked up from germline, CDR1 is SNHLY and CDR2 is FYNNEI. This CDR3 is built from 16 residues. CDR3 sequence reads: CASSLRQGRSGNTIYF. CDR3 coding DNA: TGTGCCAGCAGTTTGAGACAGGGACGCTCTGGAAACACCATATATTTT.

This chain joins TRBV24-1 and TRBJ1-5, with D unclear. Deletions cut 5 bases from V and 4 bases from J, with 11 bases between. The V gene's germline CDR1 is KGHDR and CDR2 SFDVKD. The CDR3 has 14 amino acids. In nucleotides, the CDR3 is TGTGCCACCAGTGGGTCGGGGAGGAATCAGCCCCAGCATTTT. This codes for CATSGSGRNQPQHF.

A single count supports this clone. The chain has TRBV6-1 and TRBJ1-5; D is uncertain. This CDR3 is 15 amino acids long. CDR1 MNHNS and CDR2 SASEGT come from the germline V gene. V was clipped by 3 bases and J by 4 bases, with 13 bases between them. CDR3 region: CASSDVTRGNQPQHF. In DNA, the CDR3 is TGTGCCAGCAGTGACGTGACACGAGGGAATCAGCCCCAGCATTTT.

The V gene is TRBV29-1, the J gene TRBJ1-2; D ambiguous. V gave up 0 bases and J gave up 4 bases, with 18 bases separating them. The CDR3 loop spans 16 amino acids. Germline V gives CDR1 SQVTM, CDR2 ANQGSEA. The CDR3 coding sequence is TGCAGCGTTGAAGATCTTTCAGATTTCTCCATCTATGGCTACACCTTC. Translated, it gives CSVEDLSDFSIYGYTF. Full variable domain (rest looked up from reference TRBV29-1 and TRBJ1-2): SAVISQKPSRDICQRGTSLTIQCQVDSQVTMMFWYRQQPGQSLTLIATANQGSEATYESGFVIDKFPISRPNLTFSTLTVSNMSPEDSSIYLCSVEDLSDFSIYGYTFGSGTRLTVV.

The chain employs TRBV3-1 (or the pseudogene TRBV3-2) and TRBJ2-7; 14 bases are a match to TRBD2. The CDR3 consists of 14 residues. Germline assignment: CDR1 LGHDT and CDR2 YNNKEL (reference sequence). J was trimmed by 6 bases and V by 6 bases; bases with no gene match: 4. The CDR3 DNA follows: TGTGCCAGCAGTCTGGGACTAGCGGGAGTCGAGCAGTACTTC. Translated, it gives CASSLGLAGVEQYF.

The chain couples TRBV11-2 to TRBJ2-1; 8 bases line up with TRBD2. The CDR3 loop spans 16 amino acids. Germline-derived CDR1 and CDR2 are SGHAT and FQNNGV. Trimming cost V 6 bases and J 4 bases; bases outside gene matches: 11. The CDR3 sequence is CASRLSAGVEYNEQFF. The CDR3 DNA is TGTGCCAGCAGACTCTCAGCGGGAGTGGAATACAATGAGCAGTTCTTC.